One and the same sample provided the 11 T cell receptor beta chains below, sequenced in a study of OX40 agonist ivuxolimab in advanced cancers. The method was immunoSEQ multiplex PCR; TCRdb's version includes in-frame clones alone and lacks a portion of them. Of 45,000 to 65,000 clones in the sample, 81% were seen once. Here the sequenced sample was CD4+ or CD8+ T cells sorted from blood, taken in a trial of the OX40 agonist ivuxolimab. Receptor source: an adult with an advanced solid tumor such as melanoma, head and neck, liver or kidney cancer.

This clone occurred once. The chain carries TRBV2 and TRBJ1-5; TRBD1 might be the D (6 bases). Germline values: CDR1 SNHLY, CDR2 FYNNEI. The CDR3 is 18 amino acids. The ends were cut back, 1 base at V and 4 bases at J, with 20 bases in the middle. The CDR3 DNA follows: TGTGCCAGCAGTGAAGTAACAGGGTTTTGGGGGGGTAATCAGCCCCAGCATTTT. Amino acids: CASSEVTGFWGGNQPQHF.

J is TRBJ2-7 and V is TRBV19; 7 nucleotides align to TRBD2. CDR1 and CDR2 from the germline V gene are LNHDA and SQIVND (reference sequence). CDR3 length: 14 residues. V was pared by 7 bases and J by 4 bases, with 10 bases of the junction left unmatched. The CDR3 here is CASTGGRMGYEQYF. As DNA, the CDR3 is TGTGCCAGTACGGGGGGTCGTATGGGATACGAGCAGTACTTC.

The gene calls are TRBV6-1 and TRBJ1-2, with 9 bases lining up with TRBD1. The germline V gene has CDR1 MNHNS and CDR2 SASEGT. V gave up 4 bases and J gave up 4 bases; unmatched junction bases: 1. The CDR3 has 13 amino acids. CDR3 DNA: TGTGCCAGCAGTGCGGGACAGGGCTATGGCTACACCTTC. The encoded protein is CASSAGQGYGYTF.

The chain recombines TRBV6-1 with TRBJ2-3; D is perhaps TRBD2 (5 bases). V was pared by 4 bases and J by 3 bases, with 11 bases between. This CDR3 is 14 amino acids long. Germline V gene lookup returns CDR1 MNHNS and CDR2 SASEGT. CDR3 region: CASSGLPSTDTQYF. The CDR3 DNA sequence: TGTGCCAGCAGTGGACTACCTTCGACAGATACGCAGTATTTT.

The rearrangement joins TRBV14 to TRBJ1-1; 9 bases are a match to TRBD1. The V segment lost 8 bases and the J segment 1 base; nucleotides outside the gene matches: 14. The CDR3 loop spans 17 amino acids. Per the germline V gene, CDR1 is SGHDN and CDR2 is FVKESK. The CDR3 bases are TGTGCCAGCGGGGATCGGGACAGGGTACGGAAGAACACTGAAGCTTTCTTT. Amino acid sequence: CASGDRDRVRKNTEAFF.

J is TRBJ2-7 and V is TRBV11-2, with D hard to call. This CDR3 contains 13 residues. Looked up from germline, CDR1 is SGHAT and CDR2 is FQNNGV. V was shortened by 0 bases and J by 6 bases, with 9 bases between the two germline ends. The CDR3 region has the DNA TGTGCCAGCAGCTTAGATAGGGCACCCGAGCAGTACTTC. Protein: CASSLDRAPEQYF.

The chain couples TRBV15 to TRBJ2-7; TRBD1 aligns across 7 bases. Germline V gene lookup returns CDR1 LNHNV and CDR2 YYDKDF (reference sequence). The junction had 3 bases not matched to a gene; V was cut back by 6 bases and J by 4 bases. The CDR3 sequence is 12 residues long. This CDR3 is CATRQQGYEQYF. The CDR3 DNA follows: TGTGCCACCAGGCAACAGGGGTACGAGCAGTACTTC.

The chain employs TRBV14 and TRBJ1-2; 7 bases are a match to TRBD1. V gave up 0 bases and J gave up 4 bases; unmatched junction bases: 5. Germline V gives CDR1 SGHDN, CDR2 FVKESK. The CDR3 covers 15 residues. CDR3 nucleotide sequence: TGTGCCAGCAGCCAAGAAGTCGACAGGGTCTATGGCTACACCTTC. Its translation is CASSQEVDRVYGYTF.

The chain uses TRBV29-1 and TRBJ2-2, with TRBD1 matching 8 bases. Trimming cost V 4 bases and J 7 bases; bases outside gene matches: 14. This CDR3 contains 16 residues. Germline V lookup: CDR1 SQVTM, CDR2 ANQGSEA. The CDR3 spells CSVVLEGRGHGGELFF. The CDR3 nucleotides read TGCAGCGTTGTTTTAGAGGGCAGGGGGCATGGCGGGGAGCTGTTTTTT.

The chain employs TRBV7-9 and TRBJ1-3; no definite D call. The V and J ends lost 4 bases and 0 bases respectively, with 4 bases between them. Germline loops: CDR1 SEHNR, CDR2 FQNEAQ (reference sequence). This CDR3 spans 13 amino acids. The CDR3 DNA reads TGTGCCAGCAGCTGGGGCTCTGGAAACACCATATATTTT. Its protein product is CASSWGSGNTIYF.

The rearrangement joins TRBV10-3 to TRBJ2-7; D possibly uses TRBD1 or TRBD2 (5 bases each). Germline V gives CDR1 ENHRY, CDR2 SYGVKD. V was trimmed by 7 bases and J by 5 bases, leaving 18 bases between them. CDR3 size: 14 residues. The DNA of the CDR3 is TGTGCCATCATGTCCGGGACCTTAAGCGACGAGCAGTACTTC. This encodes CAIMSGTLSDEQYF.